Listed here is a single T cell receptor (beta chain). What it binds is not known. 5'RACE with constant-segment primers built TCRalpha and TCRbeta cDNA libraries with UMIs. TCRdb fed the 5' RACE reads into MiXCR, producing one record per CDR3 protein. The sample consists of 500,000 to 600,000 distinct CDR3 sequences, approximately 19% of them appearing once. This specimen belongs to a study of T-cell memory formation after mild COVID-19. Study results and caveats: Clonal second-wave expansions that peaked on day 37 had unconfirmed SARS-CoV-2 specificity. Several responding clones turned up in pre-infection memory, indicating that cross-reactive memory may have taken part. The main location of contracting CD4+ clones was CM and EM, and that of contracting CD8+ clones was EMRA.

CDR3 length: 14 residues. Trimming shortened V by 0 bases and J by 6 bases, and 12 bases separated the two germline ends. Germline lookup yields CDR1 LNHNV and CDR2 YYDKDF (reference sequence). Specimen: PBMCs or a T cell subset sorted from them (not recorded which). The receptor's source is an adult woman who had mild COVID-19 (a few samples of this study predate the infection). Cell type and time point are not known. This rearrangement joins TRBV15 to TRBJ2-7; D is possibly TRBD2 (5 bases). The CDR3 reads CATSRDTRAGEQYF. The DNA of the CDR3 is TGTGCCACCAGCAGAGATACCCGGGCGGGCGAGCAGTACTTC.